This T cell receptor (beta chain) derives from a study of shared clonotypes between healthy human individuals. Study-level points and caveats: The sampled material consisted only of blood, and tissue repertoires are likely to differ.

This clone was recorded once. Its antigen is not identified. The method was immunoSEQ multiplex PCR; TCRdb's version includes in-frame clones alone and lacks a portion of them. The data contain some 2,000,000 clones, about 95% of them singletons. Positively selected for CCR7, the CD45RO-negative cells used as naive CD8 cells excluded terminally differentiated effector memory CD45RA+ cells. The sequencing input was naive CD8+ T cells sorted from blood. The receptor was derived from a man aged 18-30 years in good health.

The CDR3 DNA reads as TGTGCCAGCAGCCCTGGACAGATGCCCTCAGATACGCAGTATTTT. It translates to CASSPGQMPSDTQYF. This rearrangement joins TRBV27 to TRBJ2-3; D might be TRBD1 (6 bases). CDR1 and CDR2 (germline): MNHEY, SMNVEV (reference sequence). CDR3 length: 15 residues. Deletions cut 6 bases from V and 4 bases from J, with 17 bases between.